This entry describes one T cell receptor beta chain. The data are from a study of blood T cell repertoires in COVID-19. The wider study: The origin of the acute and convalescent COVID-19 samples was the United States, Italy and Spain. PBMCs, B-cell-depleted T cells, or T cells were the source of the cDNA or gDNA that made up the material.

The CDR3 is 15 amino acids. V was trimmed by 4 bases and J by 5 bases, leaving 14 bases between them. The germline gives CDR1 SGHAT, CDR2 FQNNGV. Assay: immunoSEQ multiplex PCR; the TCRdb copy retains only in-frame clones and omits some. The sample shows over 250,000 clones, 80% to 90% of them seen only once. This receptor was obtained from a man aged 25 to 40 with acute COVID-19. The chain couples TRBV11-2 to TRBJ1-4, with a possible D match to TRBD1 (6 bases). Sequences were obtained from PBMCs or T cells enriched from blood (not recorded which). The CDR3 here is CASSSWGLGNEKLFF. DNA for the CDR3: TGTGCCAGCAGCTCGTGGGGGCTGGGGAATGAAAAACTGTTTTTT.